One and the same sample provided the 21 T cell receptor beta chains below, sequenced in a study of post-analysis software for immune sequencing data. Study findings and constraints: TRBV5-6, TRBV5-1 and TRBV20-1 belonged to a set of a handful of TRBV segments that were more frequent in patients than controls.

Included in the TCR beta cDNA libraries were unique molecular identifiers. MiXCR was run by TCRdb on the PCR reads, yielding one entry per CDR3 protein. The sample has about 540,000 distinct CDR3 sequences; around 31% are singletons. For these TCRs, the target antigens are not known. The material sequenced was blood. These receptors were collected from a girl younger than 18 with multiple sclerosis.

This clonotype has more than one count but fewer than ten. The V call is TRBV12-3 or TRBV12-4, the J call TRBJ2-1; D possibly corresponds to TRBD2 (6 bases). Trimming pared 7 bases from V and 7 bases from J, leaving 23 bases between. The CDR3 spans 16 residues. In DNA form, the CDR3 reads TGTGCCAGCATCACCAGACCGGGACTGCCTGAGAATGAGCAGTTCTTC. This translates into CASITRPGLPENEQFF.

A few counts support this clonotype. CDR3 DNA sequence: TGTGCCAGCAGCCAAGATCTCCATGGGGAGACCCAGTACTTC. Translation gives CASSQDLHGETQYF. The chain carries TRBV4-2 and TRBJ2-5; no clear D. The germline V gene has CDR1 LGHNA and CDR2 YNFKEQ. The V end lost 0 bases, the J end lost 5 bases, and 10 bases lay between the germline ends. The CDR3 sequence is 14 residues long.

This clonotype was observed a handful of times. The chain links TRBV10-3 to TRBJ2-7; D may be TRBD1 or TRBD2 (5 bases each). Trimming took 8 bases from V and 3 from J, leaving 17 bases between them. The V gene's germline CDR1 is ENHRY and CDR2 SYGVKD. The CDR3 sequence is 14 residues long. The CDR3: CAIGALGGNYEQYF. The CDR3 nucleotides are TGTGCCATCGGGGCCCTTGGGGGTAACTACGAGCAGTACTTC.

The V and J genes are TRBV29-1 and TRBJ2-5; D possibly corresponds to TRBD1 (5 bases). Germline-derived CDR1 and CDR2 are SQVTM and ANQGSEA. V was pared by 4 bases and J by 3 bases, with 12 bases between. CDR3 length: 13 residues. DNA of the CDR3: TGCAGCGTTGCAAGGGTACAGGAAGAGACCCAGTACTTC. It is translated as CSVARVQEETQYF.

At least ten counts were recorded for this clonotype. V usage is TRBV7-2 and J usage is TRBJ2-1, with TRBD1 as a possible D gene (5 bases). The CDR3 extends over 14 amino acids. The germline CDR1 and CDR2 sequences are SGHTA and FQGNSA. V lost 8 bases and J lost 3, with 14 bases in between. For the CDR3, the DNA is TGTGCCAGCGTCCTGGGGCCAGACTACAATGAGCAGTTCTTC. Translation: CASVLGPDYNEQFF.

V usage is TRBV5-1 and J usage is TRBJ2-1; no firm D call. Germline V gene lookup returns CDR1 SGHRS and CDR2 YFSETQ. V was shortened by 0 bases and J by 5 bases, with 12 bases between the two germline ends. The CDR3 covers 15 residues. The CDR3 DNA follows: TGCGCCAGCAGCTTGGGCGCCGGAGTTGACAATGAGCAGTTCTTC. Amino acids: CASSLGAGVDNEQFF.

This clonotype was seen repeatedly, ten times or more. The V call is TRBV9, the J call TRBJ2-1; TRBD2 matches 7 bases. V lost 3 bases, J lost 2 bases, and 5 bases stayed unmatched. Per the germline V gene, CDR1 is SGDLS and CDR2 is YYNGEE. The length of the CDR3 is 15 residues. The CDR3 coding sequence is TGTGCCAGCAGCGCCTTGGCGGGGGCCTACAATGAGCAGTTCTTC. Amino acids: CASSALAGAYNEQFF.

The gene calls are TRBV9 and TRBJ2-5; D may be TRBD1 (5 bases). The CDR3 has 14 residues. Germline-derived CDR1 and CDR2 are SGDLS and YYNGEE. Trimming took 4 bases from V and 5 from J, leaving 15 bases between them. Here the CDR3 DNA reads TGTGCCAGCAGCCCATGGGCAGGGTTGGAGACCCAGTACTTC. Residues: CASSPWAGLETQYF.

Concerning this clonotype: Relative to the germline gene, one junction end is altered; a read error may explain this. The chain couples TRBV6-1 to TRBJ2-6, with a possible D match to TRBD2 (6 bases). The CDR3 extends over 17 amino acids. From germline, CDR1 is MNHNS and CDR2 SASEGT. CDR3 bases: TGTGCCAGCAGTGAAACCTTTGGCGGGGTTGGGGCCGACGTCCTGACTTTC. This encodes CASSETFGGVGADVLTF.

The J gene is TRBJ2-1, the V gene TRBV3-1, with D uncertain. Germline V gene lookup returns CDR1 LGHDT and CDR2 YNNKEL (reference sequence). The CDR3 has 13 residues. The V gene lost 0 bases and the J gene lost 7 bases, with 7 bases spanning the gap. The CDR3 coding sequence is TGTGCCAGCAGCCAAGAAACTTGGAATGAGCAGTTCTTC. Its protein product is CASSQETWNEQFF.

This clonotype was observed a handful of times. This chain joins TRBV20-1 and TRBJ2-5; D is possibly TRBD2 (6 bases). The DNA end favors TRBJ2-7, so the J call may be wrong. This CDR3 contains 15 residues. Per the germline V gene, CDR1 is DFQATT and CDR2 is SNEGSKA (reference sequence). CDR3 nucleotide sequence: TGCAGTGCTAGAGATGGAAAGGAGGGATTAGGCGAGCAGTACTTC. It is translated as CSARDGKEGLGEQYF.

V usage is TRBV28 and J usage is TRBJ1-5; D uncertain. Germline V gene data show CDR1 as MDHEN and CDR2 as SYDVKM. V was clipped by 6 bases and J by 0 bases, with 12 bases between them. This CDR3 spans 15 amino acids. CDR3 protein: CASSPAWISNQPQHF. The CDR3 nucleotides are TGTGCCAGCAGCCCCGCGTGGATTAGCAATCAGCCCCAGCATTTT.

The chain is built from TRBV27 and TRBJ2-5; 11 nucleotides agree with TRBD1. V shed 3 bases, J shed 11 bases, and the junction held 8 bases outside the gene matches. CDR1 and CDR2 (germline): MNHEY, SMNVEV (reference sequence). CDR3 length: 14 amino acids. Here the CDR3 reads CASSFGQGAGEQYF. Written as DNA, the CDR3 is TGTGCCAGCAGTTTCGGACAGGGGGCTGGGGAGCAGTACTTC.

The rearrangement joins TRBV28 to TRBJ1-4; D unresolved. Trimming took off 6 bases at V and 0 bases at J, with 23 bases between the two ends. CDR1 MDHEN and CDR2 SYDVKM come from the germline V gene. The CDR3 runs to 19 residues. For the CDR3, the DNA is TGTGCCAGCAGCTCCGGATACCCAATCCGTCGGGCAACTAATGAAAAACTGTTTTTT. It is translated as CASSSGYPIRRATNEKLFF.

This clonotype was seen a handful of times. The genes are TRBV3-1 and TRBJ2-5, with D perhaps matching TRBD2 (7 bases). Trimming removed 1 base at V and 1 base at J, with 13 bases between. Germline V gene sequence: CDR1 LGHDT, CDR2 YNNKEL (reference sequence). The CDR3 extends over 16 amino acids. The CDR3 loop reads CASSQARGGSQETQYF. The CDR3 bases are TGTGCCAGCAGCCAAGCGAGGGGGGGATCCCAAGAGACCCAGTACTTC.

This clonotype was counted at least ten times. This sequence joins TRBV11-2 and TRBJ2-5, with D maybe TRBD1 (6 bases). The CDR3 is made up of 12 amino acids. Germline assignment: CDR1 SGHAT and CDR2 FQNNGV. Trimming stripped 2 bases from V and 5 bases from J, with 6 bases between. This CDR3 reads CASSLQGETQYF. As DNA, the CDR3 is TGTGCCAGCAGCTTACAGGGGGAGACCCAGTACTTC.

This clonotype was seen only a few times. The J gene is TRBJ2-3, the V gene TRBV6-1; the match to TRBD2 covers 12 bases. CDR3 length: 16 residues. CDR1 and CDR2 (germline): MNHNS, SASEGT. The V gene end was trimmed by 5 bases and the J gene end by 4 bases; junction bases not matched to a gene: 7. The CDR3 loop reads CASSPLAGGSSDTQYF. CDR3 in DNA: TGTGCCAGCAGTCCCCTAGCGGGGGGGAGTTCAGATACGCAGTATTTT.

The table lists this clonotype with many counts. The gene calls are TRBV7-3 and TRBJ2-1; 9 nucleotides align to TRBD2. The CDR3 is 15 residues long. Germline V gene lookup returns CDR1 SGHTA and CDR2 FQGTGA. V was pared by 1 base and J by 4 bases, with 2 bases of the junction left unmatched. Written as DNA, the CDR3 is TGTGCCAGCAGCTTAAGGCTAGCGGGGTACAATGAGCAGTTCTTC. Translation: CASSLRLAGYNEQFF.

This clonotype appeared a single time. The chain carries TRBV20-1 and TRBJ1-1, with TRBD1 matching 8 bases. From germline, CDR1 is DFQATT and CDR2 SNEGSKA (reference sequence). The CDR3 loop spans 13 amino acids. V lost 6 bases and J lost 11; bases outside the gene matches: 14. In DNA form, the CDR3 reads TGCAGTGCAAGCGGACAGGGTGTTATAAGGGCTTTCTTT. Protein sequence: CSASGQGVIRAFF.

V gene TRBV29-1 combines with J gene TRBJ1-2; D is uncertain. Germline CDR1 is SQVTM and CDR2 is ANQGSEA. This CDR3 contains 11 residues. Between the trimmed V and J ends, which lost 3 bases and 12 bases, there was a span of 14 bases. This CDR3 reads CSVDPRESDTF. CDR3 in DNA: TGCAGCGTTGACCCCCGGGAGTCGGACACCTTC.

This clonotype was seen a few times. V and J are TRBV15 and TRBJ1-6; D is unresolved. There are 15 residues in the CDR3. CDR1 and CDR2 from the germline V gene are LNHNV and YYDKDF (reference sequence). Trimming took 1 base from V and 6 from J, leaving 10 bases between them. The CDR3 protein is CATSRAGGFNSPLHF. In nucleotides, the CDR3 is TGTGCCACCAGCAGAGCTGGCGGATTTAATTCACCCCTCCACTTT.